The 4 T cell receptor beta chains presented below share a single source sample, sequenced in a study of blood T cell repertoires in COVID-19. Here immunoSEQ multiplex PCR was the method, and the copy in TCRdb shows in-frame clones only, minus some. The sample shows 230,000 or so clones, approximately 83% of them seen only once. Specimen: peripheral blood. These receptors were collected from a man aged 50 or older with active or convalescent COVID-19.

The chain combines TRBV11-3 with TRBJ2-7; D possibly corresponds to TRBD1 (6 bases). The CDR3 runs to 13 residues. Per the germline V gene, CDR1 is SGHNT and CDR2 is YENEEA. V was pared by 0 bases and J by 5 bases, with 8 bases between. The CDR3 loop is CASSLDRGDEQYF. CDR3 DNA: TGTGCCAGCAGCTTAGACAGGGGAGACGAGCAGTACTTC. The full variable domain, with the rest looked up from reference TRBV11-3 and TRBJ2-7, is EAGVVQSPRYKIIEKKQPVAFWCNPISGHNTLYWYLQNLGQGPELLIRYENEEAVDDSQLPKDRFSAERLKGVDSTLKIQPAELGDSAVYLCASSLDRGDEQYFGPGTRLTVT.

V is TRBV28 and J is TRBJ1-2; a weak D match, TRBD1 (6 bases). Germline CDR1 and CDR2: MDHEN and SYDVKM. V lost 6 bases and J lost 2, with 13 bases in between. The CDR3 is 14 amino acids. DNA of the CDR3: TGTGCCAGCAGAAAACAGGGCTCCAACTATGGCTACACCTTC. Protein sequence: CASRKQGSNYGYTF.

The rearrangement joins TRBV3-1 (or the pseudogene TRBV3-2) to TRBJ2-7; D gene uncertain. The ends were cut back, 2 bases at V and 2 bases at J, with 10 bases in the middle. CDR1 is LGHDT and CDR2 is YNNKEL in the germline V gene (reference sequence). The CDR3 has 14 amino acids. The CDR3: CASSQTRQAYEQYF. DNA for the CDR3: TGTGCCAGCAGCCAAACACGTCAGGCCTACGAGCAGTACTTC.

This clone was seen only a few times. The chain has TRBV30 and TRBJ1-6; 7 bases are shared with TRBD1. CDR1 and CDR2 from the germline V gene are GTSNPN and SVGIG (reference sequence). V lost 2 bases, J lost 9 bases, and 7 bases stayed unmatched. This CDR3 has 14 amino acids. The CDR3 DNA follows: TGTGCCTGGAGTCCGAACAGGGGAGCTTCACCCCTCCACTTT. Residues: CAWSPNRGASPLHF.